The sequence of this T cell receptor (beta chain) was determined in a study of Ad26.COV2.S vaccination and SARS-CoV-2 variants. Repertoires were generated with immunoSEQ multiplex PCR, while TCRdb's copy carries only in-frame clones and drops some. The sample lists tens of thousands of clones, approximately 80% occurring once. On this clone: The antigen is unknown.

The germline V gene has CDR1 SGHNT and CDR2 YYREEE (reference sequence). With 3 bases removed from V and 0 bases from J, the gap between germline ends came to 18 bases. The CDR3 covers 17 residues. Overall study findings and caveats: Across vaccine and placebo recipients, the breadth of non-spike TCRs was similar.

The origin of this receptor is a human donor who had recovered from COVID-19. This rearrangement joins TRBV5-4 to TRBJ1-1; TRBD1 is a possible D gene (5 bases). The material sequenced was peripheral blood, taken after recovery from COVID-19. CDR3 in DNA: TGTGCCAGCAGCTCTTTAGACAGACAGACTCTGAACACTGAAGCTTTCTTT. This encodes CASSSLDRQTLNTEAFF.